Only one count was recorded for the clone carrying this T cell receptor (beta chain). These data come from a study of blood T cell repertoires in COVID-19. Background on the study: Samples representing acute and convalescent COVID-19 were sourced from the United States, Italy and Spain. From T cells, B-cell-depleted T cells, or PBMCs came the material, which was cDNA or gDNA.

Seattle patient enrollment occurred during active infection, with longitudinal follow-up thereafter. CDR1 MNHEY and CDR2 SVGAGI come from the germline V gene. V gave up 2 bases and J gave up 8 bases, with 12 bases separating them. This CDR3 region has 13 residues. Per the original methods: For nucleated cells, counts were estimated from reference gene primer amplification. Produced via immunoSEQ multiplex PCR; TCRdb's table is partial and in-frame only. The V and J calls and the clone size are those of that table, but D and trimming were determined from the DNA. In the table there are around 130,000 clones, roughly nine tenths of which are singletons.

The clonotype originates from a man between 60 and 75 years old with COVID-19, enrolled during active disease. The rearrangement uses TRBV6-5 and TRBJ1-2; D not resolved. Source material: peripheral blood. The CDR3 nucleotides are TGTGCCAGCAGTTACCGGGAAGGGTGGGGCTACACCTTC. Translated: CASSYREGWGYTF.